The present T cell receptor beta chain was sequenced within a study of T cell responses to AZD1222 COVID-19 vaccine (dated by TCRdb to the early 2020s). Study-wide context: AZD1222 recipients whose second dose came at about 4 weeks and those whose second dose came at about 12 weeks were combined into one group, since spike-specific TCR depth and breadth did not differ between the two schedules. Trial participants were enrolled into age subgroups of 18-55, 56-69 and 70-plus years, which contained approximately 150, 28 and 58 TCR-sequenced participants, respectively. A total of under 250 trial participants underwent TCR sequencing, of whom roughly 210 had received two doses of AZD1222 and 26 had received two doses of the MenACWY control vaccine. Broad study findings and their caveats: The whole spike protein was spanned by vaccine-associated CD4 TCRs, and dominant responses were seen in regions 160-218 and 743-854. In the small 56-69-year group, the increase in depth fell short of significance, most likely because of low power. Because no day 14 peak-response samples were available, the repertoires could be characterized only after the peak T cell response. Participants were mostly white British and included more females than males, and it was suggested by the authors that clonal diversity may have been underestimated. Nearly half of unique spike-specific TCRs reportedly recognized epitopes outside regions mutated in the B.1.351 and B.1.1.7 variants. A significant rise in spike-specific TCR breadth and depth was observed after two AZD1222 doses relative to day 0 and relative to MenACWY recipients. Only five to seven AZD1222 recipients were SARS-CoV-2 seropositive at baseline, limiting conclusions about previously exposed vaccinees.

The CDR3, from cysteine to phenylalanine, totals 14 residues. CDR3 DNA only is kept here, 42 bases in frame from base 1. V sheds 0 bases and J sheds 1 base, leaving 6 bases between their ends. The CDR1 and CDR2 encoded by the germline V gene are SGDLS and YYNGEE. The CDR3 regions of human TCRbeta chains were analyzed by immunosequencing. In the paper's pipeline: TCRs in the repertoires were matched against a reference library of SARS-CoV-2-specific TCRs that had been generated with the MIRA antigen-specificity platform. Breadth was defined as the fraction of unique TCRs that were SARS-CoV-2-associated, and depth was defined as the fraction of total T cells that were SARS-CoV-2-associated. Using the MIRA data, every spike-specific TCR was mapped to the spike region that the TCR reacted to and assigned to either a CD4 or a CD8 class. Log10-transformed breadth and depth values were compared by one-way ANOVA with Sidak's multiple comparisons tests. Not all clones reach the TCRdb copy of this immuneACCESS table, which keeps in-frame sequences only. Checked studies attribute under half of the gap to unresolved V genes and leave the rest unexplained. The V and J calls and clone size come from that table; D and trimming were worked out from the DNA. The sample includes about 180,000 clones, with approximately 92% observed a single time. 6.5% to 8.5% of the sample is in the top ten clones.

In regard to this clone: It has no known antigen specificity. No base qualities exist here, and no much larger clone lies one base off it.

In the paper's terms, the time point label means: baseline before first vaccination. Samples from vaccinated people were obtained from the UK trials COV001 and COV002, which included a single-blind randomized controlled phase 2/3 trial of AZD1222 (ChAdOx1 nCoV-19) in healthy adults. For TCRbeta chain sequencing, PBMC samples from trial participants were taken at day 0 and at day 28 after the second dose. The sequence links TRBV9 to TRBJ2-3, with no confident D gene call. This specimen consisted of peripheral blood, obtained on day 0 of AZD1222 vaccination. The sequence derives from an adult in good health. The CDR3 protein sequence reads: CASSVAQGTDTQYF. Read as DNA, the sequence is TGTGCCAGCAGCGTAGCCCAGGGCACAGATACGCAGTATTTT. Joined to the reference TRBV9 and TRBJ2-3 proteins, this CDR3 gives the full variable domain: DSGVTQTPKHLITATGQRVTLRCSPRSGDLSVYWYQQSLDQGLQFLIQYYNGEERAKGNILERFSAQQFPDLHSELNLSSLELGDSALYFCASSVAQGTDTQYFGPGTRLTVL.